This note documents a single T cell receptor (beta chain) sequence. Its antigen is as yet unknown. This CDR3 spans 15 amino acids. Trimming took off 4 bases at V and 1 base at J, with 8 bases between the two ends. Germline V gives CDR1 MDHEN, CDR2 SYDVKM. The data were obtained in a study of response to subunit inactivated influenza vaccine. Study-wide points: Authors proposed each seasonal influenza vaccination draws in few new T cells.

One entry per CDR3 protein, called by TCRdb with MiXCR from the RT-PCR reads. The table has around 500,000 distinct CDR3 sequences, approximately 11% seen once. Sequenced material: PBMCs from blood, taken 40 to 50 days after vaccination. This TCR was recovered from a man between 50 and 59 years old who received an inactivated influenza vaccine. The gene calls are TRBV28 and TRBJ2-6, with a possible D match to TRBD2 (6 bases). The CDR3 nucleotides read TGTGCCAGCAGTTGGAGGGGTTCTGGGGCCAACGTCCTGACTTTC. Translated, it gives CASSWRGSGANVLTF.